One sample yielded the 28 T cell receptor beta chains listed below, sequenced in a study of T cell clonality in common variable immunodeficiency. Only in-frame clones appear in the TCRdb table, and some are missing; sequencing was by immunoSEQ multiplex PCR. Listed for the sample are under 50,000 clones, none seen a single time. Sequenced: peripheral blood mononuclear cells. Receptors were obtained from a person between 18 and 75 years old in good health.

This clone was recorded at least ten times. The CDR3 protein is CAISHASGRETDTQYF. CDR3 DNA (partial): TGTGCCATCAGTCATGCTAGCGGGAGGGAGACAGATACG. This chain joins TRBV10-3 and TRBJ2-3, with 12 bases identical to TRBD2. The read ends 3 residues shy of where the CDR3 ends; the end is completed using the germline J gene. Germline assignment: CDR1 ENHRY and CDR2 SYGVKD. The CDR3 runs to 16 residues. With V trimmed by 5 bases and J by 3 bases, 6 bases remained unmatched.

This clone was counted many times. Read sequence stops 3 residues before the CDR3 end, and the germline J gene provides the missing end. The genes are TRBV12-3 or TRBV12-4 and TRBJ2-3, with D hard to call. CDR3 length: 12 amino acids. Trimming stripped 8 bases from V and 0 bases from J, with 6 bases between. CDR3 region: CASCGSTDTQYF. CDR3 DNA (partial): TGTGCCAGCTGCGGAAGCACAGATACG.

This clone occurred many times. The read comes to an end 3 residues before the CDR3 does, leaving the germline J gene to fill in the end. V usage is TRBV2 and J usage is TRBJ1-3; 12 bases are a match to TRBD1. This CDR3 is built from 15 residues. Germline V gene data show CDR1 as SNHLY and CDR2 as FYNNEI. J gave up 1 base and V 8 bases, and 3 bases lay outside the gene matches. The CDR3: CASGGQGASGNTIYF. The sequenced CDR3 bases are TGTGCCAGCGGGGGACAGGGGGCTTCTGGAAACACC.

Many counts were recorded for this clone. The CDR3 is cut off 3 residues early in the read; its end comes from the germline J gene. This rearrangement joins TRBV2 to TRBJ2-3; 7 nucleotides agree with TRBD1. The junction had 14 bases not matched to a gene; V was cut back by 6 bases and J by 5 bases. The germline V gene has CDR1 SNHLY and CDR2 FYNNEI. The CDR3 runs 16 residues. The CDR3 DNA, read in part, is TGTGCCAGCAGGCGATCCGGGACAGAAGTAAGAGATACG. It yields the protein CASRRSGTEVRDT. The whole CDR3 protein reads CASRRSGTEVRDTQYF.

A note on this clone: The read stops 3 residues short of the end of the CDR3; the missing end is completed from the germline J gene. The rearrangement links TRBV2 to TRBJ1-2, with a possible D match to TRBD1 (6 bases). The CDR3 sequence is 14 residues long. Germline V gene lookup returns CDR1 SNHLY and CDR2 FYNNEI. CDR3 residues: CASRAGTMSYEYTF. The covered CDR3 bases are TGTGCCAGCAGAGCCGGGACAATGTCCTACGAG.

This clone was counted many times. Read data end 3 residues before the CDR3 end; the end is taken from the germline J gene. The rearrangement links TRBV30 to TRBJ2-1, with 9 bases identical to TRBD2. V lost 0 bases and J lost 8; bases outside the gene matches: 11. CDR3 length equals 16 residues. Germline V gene sequence: CDR1 GTSNPN, CDR2 SVGIG (reference sequence). The sequenced part of the CDR3 DNA is TGTGCCTGGAGTGTAGGCGCTAGCGGGGTATACGATGAG. Its translation: CAWSVGASGVYDE. In full, the CDR3 reads CAWSVGASGVYDEQFF. Looking up the rest from reference TRBV30 and TRBJ2-1 gives the full variable domain: SQTIHQWPATLVQPVGSPLSLECTVEGTSNPNLYWYRQAAGRGLQLLFYSVGIGQISSEVPQNLSASRPQDRQFILSSKKLLLSDSGFYLCAWSVGASGVYDEQFFGPGTRLTVL.

This clone was seen at least ten times. Partial CDR3 DNA: TGCGCCAGCAGAGGGAGGAAGGCGGGGGACTTGGGGGAGACC. Protein: CASRGRKAGDLGET. The full CDR3 sequence reads CASRGRKAGDLGETQYF. This chain joins TRBV5-1 and TRBJ2-5; 7 bases are a match to TRBD2. Read sequence stops 3 residues before the CDR3 end, and the germline J gene provides the missing end. CDR1 is SGHRS, CDR2 YFSETQ, per germline. V dropped 5 bases and J dropped 5; count of bases not matched to a gene: 18. This CDR3 has 17 residues.

Ten or more counts support this clone. Read coverage stops 3 residues before the CDR3 terminus; the germline J gene supplies the remainder. The gene calls are TRBV18 and TRBJ1-6, with a possible D match to TRBD1 (5 bases). Per germline, CDR1 KGHSH and CDR2 LQKENI. The V and J ends lost 3 bases and 1 base respectively, with 13 bases between them. This CDR3 region has 17 residues. The CDR3 DNA, read in part, is TGTGCCAGCTCACCCCCTTCCCGGGGGTCCTATAATTCACCC. Protein sequence: CASSPPSRGSYNSP. The entire CDR3 protein is CASSPPSRGSYNSPLHF.

This clone was detected ten times or more. The CDR3 end lies 3 residues beyond the end of the read and is filled in from the germline J gene. This sequence joins TRBV7-2 and TRBJ2-1; D call uncertain. Trimming pared 2 bases from V and 8 bases from J, leaving 7 bases between. Germline-derived CDR1 and CDR2 are SGHTA and FQGNSA. The CDR3 totals 12 residues. The part of the CDR3 DNA that was read is TGTGCCAGCAGCTTAAGGGTCTATGAG. Protein: CASSLRVYE. The whole CDR3 region reads CASSLRVYEQFF.

This clone was detected ten times or more. The sequence runs out 3 residues before the end of the CDR3; the remainder is reconstructed from the germline J gene. The chain employs TRBV12-3 or TRBV12-4 and TRBJ2-1, with 13 bases aligning to TRBD2. The CDR3 has 16 residues. The ends lost 3 bases at V and 4 bases at J; junction bases unmatched: 3. This CDR3 is CASSLTTSGGYNEQFF. Partial CDR3 DNA: TGTGCCAGCAGTTTGACGACTAGCGGGGGGTACAATGAG.

This clone was counted at least ten times. The CDR3 end is not reached by the read, which stops 3 residues before it; the germline J gene fills it in. This chain joins TRBV18 and TRBJ2-1, with 9 bases aligning to TRBD2. CDR1 KGHSH and CDR2 LQKENI come from the germline V gene. The CDR3 length is 15 residues. V was pared by 2 bases and J by 8 bases, with 7 bases of the junction left unmatched. The CDR3 bases that were read are TGTGCCAGCTCACCAGGAGCGGGGGGCAGGGATGAG. It is translated as CASSPGAGGRDE. The CDR3 in full is CASSPGAGGRDEQFF.

As concerns this clone: The read comes to an end 3 residues before the CDR3 does, leaving the germline J gene to fill in the end. The chain carries TRBV20-1 and TRBJ1-2; perhaps TRBD1 as D (5 bases). From germline, CDR1 is DFQATT and CDR2 SNEGSKA (reference sequence). V gave up 5 bases and J gave up 0 bases, with 13 bases separating them. The CDR3 totals 14 residues. Partial CDR3 DNA: TGCAGTGCTCCTCCCCAAGGGGCTAACTATGGC. Its protein product is CSAPPQGANYG. The full CDR3 is CSAPPQGANYGYTF.

This clone was seen ten or more times. CDR3 DNA, as far as it was read: TGCAGCGTCGCGGGCCGGGGGGCTAATGAAAAA. It translates to CSVAGRGANEK. The complete CDR3 sequence is CSVAGRGANEKLFF. The gene calls are TRBV29-1 and TRBJ1-4; tentatively, D is TRBD1 (5 bases). The missing CDR3 end, 3 residues past where the read stops, is filled in from the germline J gene. The CDR3 is made up of 14 amino acids. The V gene lost 6 bases and the J gene lost 3 bases, with 14 bases spanning the gap. Germline V gene lookup returns CDR1 SQVTM and CDR2 ANQGSEA.

In this sample, this clone turned up many times. The sequenced fragment ends 3 residues before the CDR3 boundary, so the rest is inferred from the germline J gene. The genes are TRBV4-1 and TRBJ2-5, with a tentative D call TRBD1 (6 bases). The V and J ends lost 5 bases and 2 bases respectively, with 9 bases between them. Germline-derived CDR1 and CDR2 are MGHRA and YSYEKL. This CDR3 has 13 amino acids. The CDR3 bases that were read are TGCGCCAGCAGCTGGACAGCTCAAGAGACC. Translation: CASSWTAQET. The full CDR3 protein reads CASSWTAQETQYF.

This clone appeared many times. Read coverage stops 3 residues before the CDR3 terminus; the germline J gene supplies the remainder. J is TRBJ2-3 and V is TRBV5-1, with D maybe TRBD2 (6 bases). Germline CDR1 is SGHRS and CDR2 is YFSETQ. V was pared by 2 bases and J by 4 bases, with 11 bases between. This CDR3 is built from 14 residues. The CDR3 is CASSLGLSADTQYF. The sequenced part of the CDR3 DNA is TGCGCCAGCAGCTTAGGACTATCCGCAGATACG.

This clone was recorded a few times. Read coverage stops 3 residues before the CDR3 terminus; the germline J gene supplies the remainder. This chain links TRBV5-1 with TRBJ1-5; D possibly corresponds to TRBD1 (5 bases). There are 17 residues in the CDR3. Germline CDR1 SGHRS, CDR2 YFSETQ. V lost 4 bases, J lost 0 bases, and 17 bases lay in between. CDR3 sequence: CASSPGGGSTSNQPQHF. The sequenced part of the CDR3 DNA is TGCGCCAGCAGCCCTGGGGGGGGGTCGACTAGCAATCAGCCC.

Only a few counts were recorded for this clone. The read comes to an end 3 residues before the CDR3 does, leaving the germline J gene to fill in the end. This rearrangement joins TRBV11-3 to TRBJ2-3, with TRBD2 matching over 8 bases. Germline CDR1 is SGHNT and CDR2 is YENEEA. V was pared by 6 bases and J by 3 bases, with 8 bases of the junction left unmatched. CDR3 length: 15 amino acids. The CDR3 loop reads CASSHSGKRTDTQYF. The CDR3 DNA, read in part, is TGTGCCAGCAGTCATAGCGGGAAAAGGACAGATACG.

This clone was seen ten or more times. Sequencing ends 3 residues short of the CDR3 end; the germline J gene provides the rest. The chain joins TRBV5-6 to TRBJ2-3, with D perhaps TRBD1 (5 bases). Trimming shortened V by 2 bases and J by 6 bases, and 13 bases separated the two germline ends. The CDR3 runs to 14 residues. The germline CDR1 and CDR2 sequences are SGHDT and YYEEEE. CDR3 region: CASSFQGIRDTQYF. The sequenced part of the CDR3 DNA is TGTGCCAGCAGCTTCCAGGGTATCAGGGATACG. The variable domain in full, completed from reference TRBV5-6 and TRBJ2-3, reads DAGVTQSPTHLIKTRGQQVTLRCSPKSGHDTVSWYQQALGQGPQFIFQYYEEEERQRGNFPDRFSGHQFPNYSSELNVNALLLGDSALYLCASSFQGIRDTQYFGPGTRLTVL.

This clone came up a few times. The read comes to an end 3 residues before the CDR3 does, leaving the germline J gene to fill in the end. The rearrangement uses TRBV10-3 and TRBJ2-5; no clear D gene. V lost 2 bases to trimming and J lost 1 base, with 5 bases between them. Per germline, CDR1 ENHRY and CDR2 SYGVKD. The CDR3 has 13 amino acids. The CDR3 region is CAISEGFQETQYF. The DNA read from the CDR3 is TGTGCCATCAGTGAGGGCTTCCAAGAGACC.

Many counts were recorded for this clone. The read gets to within 3 residues of the CDR3 end, and the germline J gene fills in the rest. The chain has TRBV12-5 and TRBJ2-3; TRBD1 is a possible D gene (5 bases). The CDR3 loop spans 14 amino acids. The V end lost 1 base, the J end lost 2 bases, and 7 bases lay between the germline ends. From germline, CDR1 is LGHNT and CDR2 FRNRAP. The CDR3 spells CASGLGRDTDTQYF. CDR3 bases read: TGTGCTAGTGGTTTGGGCAGGGACACAGATACG.

This clone was seen ten or more times. The DNA ends 3 residues before the CDR3 does, and the rest of the CDR3 is filled in from the germline J gene. The chain is built from TRBV6-1 and TRBJ1-1; D not resolved. Trimming pared 2 bases from V and 3 bases from J, leaving 4 bases between. The length of the CDR3 is 12 residues. The germline V gene encodes CDR1 MNHNS and CDR2 SASEGT. Partial CDR3 DNA: TGTGCCAGCAGTGAAAGGGACACTGAA. As protein: CASSERDTE. The whole CDR3 is CASSERDTEAFF.

This clone was counted ten times or more. The read terminates 3 residues ahead of where the CDR3 ends, so the germline J gene completes it. The V call is TRBV20-1, the J call TRBJ2-3, with 7 bases matching TRBD2. J lost 4 bases, V lost 1 base, and 14 bases had no gene match. The germline V gene has CDR1 DFQATT and CDR2 SNEGSKA (reference sequence). The CDR3 loop spans 17 amino acids. The CDR3 loop reads CSARVLADRRRADTQYF. Incomplete CDR3 DNA: TGCAGTGCTAGAGTGCTAGCGGATAGGCGGAGGGCAGATACG.

This clone was found many times. The read ends 3 residues before the CDR3 terminus; that terminus is restored from the germline J gene. V is TRBV30 and J is TRBJ2-1; 7 positions agree with TRBD2. The CDR3 is made up of 14 amino acids. V trimming: 0 bases; J trimming: 9 bases; junction bases outside the gene matches: 8. Germline-derived CDR1 and CDR2 are GTSNPN and SVGIG (reference sequence). CDR3 in amino acids: CAWSVDGTTSEQFF. The CDR3 DNA, read in part, is TGTGCCTGGAGTGTAGACGGGACTACAAGTGAG.

This clone has a count of ten or more. Incomplete CDR3 DNA: TGTGCCTGGAGTTACGCCGGTAACACTGAA. Translated, it gives CAWSYAGNTE. The full CDR3 reads CAWSYAGNTEAFF. This chain uses TRBV30 with TRBJ1-1; the D is unclear. The CDR3 end is not reached by the read, which stops 3 residues before it; the germline J gene fills it in. Germline V gene sequence: CDR1 GTSNPN, CDR2 SVGIG (reference sequence). Trimming shortened V by 2 bases and J by 2 bases, and 9 bases separated the two germline ends. The CDR3 consists of 13 residues.

At least ten counts were recorded for this clone. The read gets to within 3 residues of the CDR3 end, and the germline J gene fills in the rest. The chain uses TRBV20-1 and TRBJ1-6; D gene unclear. Germline values: CDR1 DFQATT, CDR2 SNEGSKA (reference sequence). The CDR3 runs 15 residues. V lost 1 base, J lost 4 bases, and 11 bases lay in between. The CDR3 sequence is CSARVGSDYNSPLHF. Incomplete CDR3 DNA: TGCAGTGCTAGAGTCGGCAGCGATTATAATTCACCC.

Many counts were recorded for this clone. The CDR3 reads CASSLEDRQETQYF. CDR3 DNA, as far as it was read: TGTGCCAGCAGCTTGGAGGACAGACAAGAGACC. This sequence joins TRBV5-4 and TRBJ2-5; tentative D call: TRBD1 (6 bases). The CDR3 end is not reached by the read, which stops 3 residues before it; the germline J gene fills it in. Trimming removed 0 bases from V and 2 bases from J, with 8 bases in between. This CDR3 is built from 14 residues. Germline V gene data show CDR1 as SGHNT and CDR2 as YYREEE (reference sequence). The whole variable domain, remainder taken from reference TRBV5-4 and TRBJ2-5, is ETGVTQSPTHLIKTRGQQVTLRCSSQSGHNTVSWYQQALGQGPQFIFQYYREEENGRGNFPPRFSGLQFPNYSSELNVNALELDDSALYLCASSLEDRQETQYFGPGTRLLVL.

In this sample, this clone turned up many times. The read falls 3 residues short of the CDR3 end, and the missing part is taken from the germline J gene. The J gene is TRBJ2-2, the V gene TRBV19, with D possibly matching TRBD1 (6 bases). The CDR3 loop spans 16 amino acids. Trimming stripped 6 bases from V and 1 base from J, with 15 bases between. Germline V gene data show CDR1 as LNHDA and CDR2 as SQIVND (reference sequence). CDR3 bases read: TGTGCCAGTAGCCGGCCCCGGGACAAGAACACCGGGGAG. Translating gives CASSRPRDKNTGE. The CDR3 in full is CASSRPRDKNTGELFF.

This clone was recorded at least ten times. From the germline J gene comes the end of the CDR3, since the read stops 3 residues before it. The chain couples TRBV20-1 to TRBJ2-3; a weak D match, TRBD2 (5 bases). V gave up 6 bases and J gave up 8 bases, with 27 bases separating them. Germline V gene lookup returns CDR1 DFQATT and CDR2 SNEGSKA (reference sequence). The CDR3 has 16 residues. The chain's CDR3 is CSADAGLSGILGTQYF. CDR3 bases read: TGCAGTGCCGATGCTGGTTTGAGCGGTATTCTTGGTACG.